The 21 T cell receptor beta chains below come from one sample, sequenced in a study of glioma-infiltrating T cells after dendritic cell vaccination. Data came from immunoSEQ multiplex PCR; TCRdb stores just in-frame clones and leaves some out. The table records 40,000 to 60,000 clones, over 75% of them present only once. The sample was blood, taken before dendritic cell vaccination. These TCRs come from a human donor with glioblastoma.

This clone was counted a few times. The chain has TRBV9 and TRBJ2-4; a possible D gene is TRBD1 (6 bases). Germline V gene sequence: CDR1 SGDLS, CDR2 YYNGEE. V was pared by 0 bases and J by 8 bases, with 12 bases between. The CDR3 extends over 14 amino acids. CDR3 sequence reads: CASSVVPKGDIQYF. CDR3 in DNA: TGTGCCAGCAGCGTAGTACCGAAGGGGGACATTCAGTACTTC. Together with reference TRBV9 and TRBJ2-4, the CDR3 gives the full variable domain: DSGVTQTPKHLITATGQRVTLRCSPRSGDLSVYWYQQSLDQGLQFLIQYYNGEERAKGNILERFSAQQFPDLHSELNLSSLELGDSALYFCASSVVPKGDIQYFGAGTRLSVL.

The CDR3 sequence: CASRERSYEQYF. The CDR3 DNA sequence: TGTGCCAGCAGGGAACGGAGCTACGAGCAGTACTTC. This sequence joins TRBV6-1 and TRBJ2-7; D remains ambiguous. V was clipped by 6 bases and J by 3 bases, with 9 bases between them. The CDR3 extends over 12 amino acids. Looked up from germline, CDR1 is MNHNS and CDR2 is SASEGT.

The rearrangement joins TRBV27 to TRBJ2-3; 7 bases fit TRBD2. Trimming removed 3 bases from V and 1 base from J; junction bases left unmatched: 4. CDR3 length: 15 amino acids. CDR1 and CDR2 (germline): MNHEY, SMNVEV (reference sequence). CDR3 DNA: TGTGCCAGCAGTTTTGACCGGGGGGGCACAGATACGCAGTATTTT. Translation: CASSFDRGGTDTQYF.

This rearrangement joins TRBV27 to TRBJ2-1; possible D gene TRBD2, 6 bases. CDR3 length equals 14 residues. V lost 2 bases to trimming and J lost 7 bases, with 12 bases between them. Germline lookup yields CDR1 MNHEY and CDR2 SMNVEV (reference sequence). CDR3 nucleotides: TGTGCCAGCAGTTTAACGGGAGCGGTAAATGAGCAGTTCTTC. Protein: CASSLTGAVNEQFF.

The rearrangement joins TRBV27 to TRBJ2-7; 8 nucleotides agree with TRBD1. Trimming took 6 bases from V and 2 from J; bases not matched to a gene: 3. The CDR3 is 13 amino acids. The germline gives CDR1 MNHEY, CDR2 SMNVEV (reference sequence). The CDR3 here is CASSEQGAYEQYF. CDR3 bases: TGTGCCAGCAGCGAACAGGGGGCCTACGAGCAGTACTTC.

The chain employs TRBV7-8 and TRBJ2-3, with 10 nucleotides matching TRBD1. The CDR3 spans 15 residues. Unmatched junction bases numbered 8, after V lost 5 bases and J lost 6 bases. From germline, CDR1 is SGHVS and CDR2 FQNEAQ. The CDR3 region has the DNA TGTGCCAGCAGCCCCGGGACAGGGGTTAGGGATACGCAGTATTTT. Protein sequence: CASSPGTGVRDTQYF.

This chain uses TRBV18 with TRBJ2-7; 7 bases line up with TRBD1. Germline V gives CDR1 KGHSH, CDR2 LQKENI. This CDR3 is 12 amino acids long. V dropped 3 bases and J dropped 4; count of bases not matched to a gene: 0. The chain's CDR3 is CASSPTGYEQYF. The DNA of the CDR3 is TGTGCCAGCTCACCGACAGGGTACGAGCAGTACTTC.

The chain recombines TRBV30 with TRBJ2-1; TRBD2 matches 7 bases. J lost 2 bases, V lost 0 bases, and 4 bases had no gene match. The length of the CDR3 is 15 residues. Germline V gene sequence: CDR1 GTSNPN, CDR2 SVGIG (reference sequence). The CDR3 here is CAWSVLAGAYNEQFF. CDR3 nucleotides: TGTGCCTGGAGTGTACTTGCGGGAGCCTACAATGAGCAGTTCTTC.

This clone is a singleton in its sample. The chain uses TRBV5-1 and TRBJ2-3; no clear D. V was pared by 2 bases and J by 4 bases, with 11 bases between. Germline-derived CDR1 and CDR2 are SGHRS and YFSETQ. This CDR3 has 14 amino acids. This chain's CDR3 is CASSLPNSADTQYF. As DNA, the CDR3 is TGCGCCAGCAGCTTACCCAATAGTGCAGATACGCAGTATTTT.

The chain is built from TRBV27 and TRBJ1-5, with D perhaps matching TRBD1 (5 bases). The CDR3 sequence is 16 residues long. V lost 1 base, J lost 0 bases, and 10 bases lay in between. Germline lookup yields CDR1 MNHEY and CDR2 SMNVEV (reference sequence). Here the CDR3 DNA reads TGTGCCAGCAGTTTATGGGGCATAAATAGCAATCAGCCCCAGCATTTT. It yields the protein CASSLWGINSNQPQHF.

The chain uses TRBV11-3 and TRBJ1-2; D might be TRBD1 (6 bases). CDR3 length: 16 residues. Germline-derived CDR1 and CDR2 are SGHNT and YENEEA. Trimming removed 5 bases from V and 3 bases from J, with 19 bases in between. The CDR3 nucleotides read TGTGCCAGCAGCCCGGCCCAGTCCCAGGGGTACTATGGCTACACCTTC. Its protein is CASSPAQSQGYYGYTF.

The chain has TRBV21-1 and TRBJ1-6. TRBV21-1 is designated a pseudogene. This CDR3 spans 18 amino acids. CDR3 sequence: CASSIWGGRIAYNSPLHF. CDR3 nucleotide sequence: TGTGCCAGCAGCATCTGGGGGGGTCGGATCGCCTATAATTCACCCCTCCACTTT.

The V gene is TRBV29-1, the J gene TRBJ1-3; possibly TRBD1 for D (5 bases). Germline assignment: CDR1 SQVTM and CDR2 ANQGSEA. V was cut by 4 bases and J by 0 bases, with 10 bases left in between. This CDR3 comprises 14 residues. As DNA, the CDR3 is TGCAGCGTTGGTCAGGGCACCTCTGGAAACACCATATATTTT. This sequence encodes CSVGQGTSGNTIYF. Supplemented by reference TRBV29-1 and TRBJ1-3, the full variable domain reads SAVISQKPSRDICQRGTSLTIQCQVDSQVTMMFWYRQQPGQSLTLIATANQGSEATYESGFVIDKFPISRPNLTFSTLTVSNMSPEDSSIYLCSVGQGTSGNTIYFGEGSWLTVV.

The chain has TRBV30 and TRBJ1-1; D remains unclear. Deletions cut 8 bases from V and 5 bases from J, with 12 bases between. Germline values: CDR1 GTSNPN, CDR2 SVGIG (reference sequence). The CDR3 has 11 amino acids. The CDR3 DNA follows: TGTGCCCGCCGGGGATGGACTGAAGCTTTCTTT. This encodes CARRGWTEAFF.

The rearrangement uses TRBV7-6 and TRBJ2-2; TRBD1 matches 7 bases. The length of the CDR3 is 16 residues. CDR1 and CDR2 from the germline V gene are SGHVS and FNYEAQ. J gave up 1 base and V 5 bases, and 7 bases lay outside the gene matches. CDR3 residues: CASSRGQPENTGELFF. The CDR3 region has the DNA TGTGCCAGCAGCCGGGGACAGCCCGAGAACACCGGGGAGCTGTTTTTT.

The chain is built from TRBV11-2 and TRBJ2-6, with D possibly being TRBD2 (6 bases). This CDR3 spans 18 amino acids. The germline V and J ends were trimmed by 1 base and 2 bases, with 15 bases remaining between them. The V gene's germline CDR1 is SGHAT and CDR2 FQNNGV. The CDR3 DNA is TGTGCCAGCAGCTTAGGGCAGGAGGGGACCACTGGGGCCAACGTCCTGACTTTC. Translating it yields CASSLGQEGTTGANVLTF.

CDR3 protein: CASRNRESNYGYTF. In DNA form, the CDR3 reads TGCGCCAGCAGGAACAGGGAAAGTAACTATGGCTACACCTTC. The genes are TRBV5-1 and TRBJ1-2, with D possibly being TRBD1 (6 bases). The CDR3 loop spans 14 amino acids. Trimming removed 5 bases from V and 1 base from J, with 12 bases in between. Germline loops: CDR1 SGHRS, CDR2 YFSETQ. Combining the CDR3 with reference TRBV5-1 and TRBJ1-2 gives the whole variable domain KAGVTQTPRYLIKTRGQQVTLSCSPISGHRSVSWYQQTPGQGLQFLFEYFSETQRNKGNFPGRFSGRQFSNSRSEMNVSTLELGDSALYLCASRNRESNYGYTFGSGTRLTVV.

The genes are TRBV5-6 and TRBJ1-1, with 8 positions matching TRBD1. The junction had 5 bases not matched to a gene; V was cut back by 4 bases and J by 0 bases. The CDR3 has 15 residues. Germline values: CDR1 SGHDT, CDR2 YYEEEE. For the CDR3, the DNA is TGTGCCAGCAGCCGACGGACAGGGATGAACACTGAAGCTTTCTTT. This gives the protein CASSRRTGMNTEAFF.

The rearrangement joins TRBV9 to TRBJ2-5; a possible D gene is TRBD1 (6 bases). This CDR3 contains 17 residues. V gave up 0 bases and J gave up 7 bases, with 22 bases separating them. Germline lookup yields CDR1 SGDLS and CDR2 YYNGEE. The CDR3 here is CASSVGELAGAWGTQYF. CDR3 bases: TGTGCCAGCAGCGTAGGTGAATTGGCAGGGGCCTGGGGGACCCAGTACTTC.

A note on this clone: A read error may produce the germline difference seen at one junction end. The V and J genes are TRBV30 and TRBJ1-1; D call uncertain. Looked up from germline, CDR1 is GTSNPN and CDR2 is SVGIG (reference sequence). The CDR3 is 12 amino acids. The CDR3 loop is CVWSLPAAGAFF. In DNA form, the CDR3 reads TGTGTCTGGAGTTTACCAGCCGCGGGAGCTTTCTTT.

V gene TRBV7-9 combines with J gene TRBJ1-4; TRBD1 matches at 7 bases. This CDR3 region has 16 residues. V lost 5 bases and J lost 1; bases outside the gene matches: 7. Germline CDR1 and CDR2: SEHNR and FQNEAQ (reference sequence). This chain's CDR3 is CASSRTRGLTNEKLFF. The CDR3, as DNA: TGTGCCAGCAGCCGGACAAGGGGGCTAACTAATGAAAAACTGTTTTTT.